The 25 T cell receptor beta chains below come from one sample, sequenced in a study of CD8 T cells in ankylosing spondylitis. Via MiXCR, TCRdb re-called the 5' RACE reads, giving one row per CDR3 protein. The repertoire holds some 840,000 distinct CDR3 sequences, with roughly 12% as singletons. Study observations and caveats: Ankylosing spondylitis blood appeared to be characterized by a TCR beta motif of about eight highly homologous variants.

Which antigens these TCRs recognize remains unknown. The sequencing sample was made of blood, either unsorted or a sorted T cell fraction (not recorded which). These receptors came from a male donor with ankylosing spondylitis.

The V and J genes are TRBV28 and TRBJ2-5; D possibly matches TRBD1 or TRBD2 (6 bases each). Germline V gene sequence: CDR1 MDHEN, CDR2 SYDVKM. With 8 bases removed from V and 6 bases from J, the gap between germline ends came to 22 bases. The CDR3 contains 15 residues. This chain's CDR3 is CASGGPSDGGKTQYF. The DNA of the CDR3 is TGTGCCAGCGGGGGGCCCTCGGACGGTGGTAAGACCCAGTACTTC.

V is TRBV6-2 or TRBV6-3 and J is TRBJ1-2; no firm D call. Trimming left V 6 bases short and J 2 bases short, with 13 bases between. CDR3 size: 14 residues. CDR1 and CDR2 from the germline V gene are MNHEY and SVGEGT. The CDR3 DNA follows: TGTGCCAGCAGCCGGCTACAGATGAACTATGGCTACACCTTC. Its protein product is CASSRLQMNYGYTF.

This clonotype was found a few times. V usage is TRBV24-1 and J usage is TRBJ2-1; D gene unclear. The CDR3 covers 15 residues. The ends were cut back, 0 bases at V and 8 bases at J, with 13 bases in the middle. Germline CDR1 KGHDR, CDR2 SFDVKD. CDR3 in amino acids: CATSDLLGRLDEQFF. CDR3 bases: TGTGCCACCAGTGATTTGCTAGGCCGACTGGATGAGCAGTTCTTC.

CDR3 residues: CASSADRTGYGYTF. CDR3 DNA: TGTGCCAGCTCAGCCGACAGGACTGGCTATGGCTACACCTTC. This chain connects TRBV18 to TRBJ1-2; D may be TRBD1 (6 bases). Germline V gene lookup returns CDR1 KGHSH and CDR2 LQKENI. V was trimmed by 5 bases and J by 4 bases, leaving 14 bases between them. The CDR3 length is 14 residues. Looking up the rest from reference TRBV18 and TRBJ1-2 gives the full variable domain: NAGVMQNPRHLVRRRGQEARLRCSPMKGHSHVYWYRQLPEEGLKFMVYLQKENIIDESGMPKERFSAEFPKEGPSILRIQQVVRGDSAAYFCASSADRTGYGYTFGSGTRLTVV.

This clonotype has at least ten counts. The rearrangement uses TRBV18 and TRBJ2-1; D call uncertain. CDR1 and CDR2 (germline): KGHSH, LQKENI. Trimming shortened V by 8 bases and J by 4 bases, and 9 bases separated the two germline ends. This CDR3 region has 12 residues. CDR3 bases: TGTGCCAGCAGTCCAGATTACAATGAGCAGTTCTTC. This encodes CASSPDYNEQFF.

The table lists this clonotype with many counts. The rearrangement joins TRBV7-2 to TRBJ2-5, with 9 bases that match TRBD2. V dropped 1 base and J dropped 5; count of bases not matched to a gene: 5. Germline V gene sequence: CDR1 SGHTA, CDR2 FQGNSA. CDR3 length: 15 amino acids. The CDR3: CASSLEGLARETQYF. Written as DNA, the CDR3 is TGTGCCAGCAGCTTAGAGGGACTAGCTCGTGAGACCCAGTACTTC.

At least ten counts were recorded for this clonotype. This chain uses TRBV20-1 with TRBJ2-3, with 7 bases identical to TRBD1. Germline V gives CDR1 DFQATT, CDR2 SNEGSKA (reference sequence). The trim removed 1 base at V and 8 bases at J, leaving 6 bases unmatched. The CDR3 totals 13 residues. Here the CDR3 reads CSARAGTVSTQYF. The CDR3 DNA reads as TGCAGTGCTAGAGCCGGGACAGTGAGTACGCAGTATTTT.

CDR3 in DNA: TGCAGTGTTGGGGGAAGTAACACTGAAGCTTTCTTT. This sequence encodes CSVGGSNTEAFF. The chain carries TRBV20-1 and TRBJ1-1, with D tentatively TRBD1 (5 bases). This CDR3 is 12 amino acids long. Trimming shortened V by 7 bases and J by 2 bases, and 11 bases separated the two germline ends. Germline V gene data show CDR1 as DFQATT and CDR2 as SNEGSKA (reference sequence).

This clonotype was found many times. The J gene is TRBJ2-4, the V gene TRBV7-2, with D perhaps being TRBD1 or TRBD2 (5 bases each). Germline values: CDR1 SGHTA, CDR2 FQGNSA. V lost 3 bases, J lost 3 bases, and 9 bases lay in between. The CDR3 covers 14 residues. DNA for the CDR3: TGTGCCAGCAGCTTCGGGGCCCTCAAAAACATTCAGTACTTC. It translates to CASSFGALKNIQYF.

This clonotype was observed a few times. This CDR3 is CASSTRGNTGELFF. CDR3 DNA sequence: TGTGCCAGCAGCACCCGGGGGAACACCGGGGAGCTGTTTTTT. The chain links TRBV7-3 to TRBJ2-2; D is possibly TRBD2 (5 bases). Germline CDR1 is SGHTA and CDR2 is FQGTGA. CDR3 length: 14 amino acids. V was shortened by 5 bases and J by 1 base, with 8 bases between the two germline ends. The whole variable domain, filled in from reference TRBV7-3 and TRBJ2-2, reads GAGVSQTPSNKVTEKGKYVELRCDPISGHTALYWYRQSLGQGPEFLIYFQGTGAADDSGLPNDRFFAVRPEGSVSTLKIQRTERGDSAVYLCASSTRGNTGELFFGEGSRLTVL.

In this sample, this clonotype turned up a few times. CDR3 nucleotide sequence: TGTGCCAGCAGCTTAGTCGGACTAGCGGAGGATGAGCAGTTCTTC. Amino acids: CASSLVGLAEDEQFF. V and J are TRBV7-8 and TRBJ2-1, with 10 bases identical to TRBD2. The ends lost 1 base at V and 8 bases at J; junction bases unmatched: 5. From germline, CDR1 is SGHVS and CDR2 FQNEAQ. The CDR3 totals 15 residues.

This clonotype was seen a handful of times. This chain joins TRBV27 and TRBJ1-1, with D perhaps TRBD1 (5 bases). The germline V gene has CDR1 MNHEY and CDR2 SMNVEV (reference sequence). V lost 7 bases to trimming and J lost 3 bases, with 12 bases between them. The CDR3 is 13 residues long. DNA for the CDR3: TGTGCCAGCACCCCCGGGACCTACACTGAAGCTTTCTTT. This codes for CASTPGTYTEAFF.

This clonotype turned up a few times. V and J are TRBV10-3 and TRBJ2-3, with 9 positions matching TRBD1. After removal of 6 bases from V and 1 base from J, the junction contained 8 bases not matched to a gene. The CDR3 covers 16 residues. Germline assignment: CDR1 ENHRY and CDR2 SYGVKD. The CDR3 nucleotides read TGTGCCATCAGCGGGACAGGGACCCGGGGCACAGATACGCAGTATTTT. It codes for CAISGTGTRGTDTQYF.

This clonotype turned up a few times. This chain links TRBV5-1 with TRBJ1-5; 7 bases fit TRBD1. V lost 4 bases to trimming and J lost 5 bases; unmatched junction nucleotides: 9. CDR1 SGHRS and CDR2 YFSETQ come from the germline V gene. There are 15 residues in the CDR3. CDR3 coding DNA: TGCGCCAGCAGCGAACTTACAGGGGAGGATCAGCCCCAGCATTTT. It yields the protein CASSELTGEDQPQHF. The variable domain in full, completed from reference TRBV5-1 and TRBJ1-5, reads KAGVTQTPRYLIKTRGQQVTLSCSPISGHRSVSWYQQTPGQGLQFLFEYFSETQRNKGNFPGRFSGRQFSNSRSEMNVSTLELGDSALYLCASSELTGEDQPQHFGDGTRLSIL.

This chain connects TRBV7-9 to TRBJ2-1, with a possible D match to TRBD2 (7 bases). CDR1 SEHNR and CDR2 FQNEAQ come from the germline V gene (reference sequence). The CDR3 contains 15 residues. The V end lost 5 bases, the J end lost 6 bases, and 17 bases lay between the germline ends. The chain's CDR3 is CASSPYGGGRNEQFF. In DNA, the CDR3 is TGTGCCAGCAGCCCCTATGGGGGGGGCCGCAATGAGCAGTTCTTC.

The rearrangement joins TRBV30 to TRBJ2-5, with unresolved D. Germline assignment: CDR1 GTSNPN and CDR2 SVGIG (reference sequence). Trimming removed 0 bases at V and 4 bases at J, with 6 bases between. The CDR3 spans 12 residues. CDR3 protein: CAWSVSGETQYF. CDR3 nucleotides: TGTGCCTGGAGTGTAAGTGGAGAGACCCAGTACTTC. Based on the CDR3 plus reference TRBV30 and TRBJ2-5, the full variable domain is SQTIHQWPATLVQPVGSPLSLECTVEGTSNPNLYWYRQAAGRGLQLLFYSVGIGQISSEVPQNLSASRPQDRQFILSSKKLLLSDSGFYLCAWSVSGETQYFGPGTRLLVL.

This clonotype came up a few times. The CDR3 is CASSLNSGLAGETQYF. CDR3 DNA: TGTGCCAGCAGCTTAAATTCCGGGCTAGCGGGGGAGACCCAGTACTTC. The J gene is TRBJ2-5, the V gene TRBV7-8; TRBD2 matches at 9 bases. Losses at the gene ends were 2 bases for V and 5 bases for J; bases not matched to a gene: 9. Per the germline V gene, CDR1 is SGHVS and CDR2 is FQNEAQ. The length of the CDR3 is 16 residues.

The chain employs TRBV30 and TRBJ2-1; 9 bases are a match to TRBD2. The trim removed 0 bases at V and 8 bases at J, leaving 8 bases unmatched. CDR3 length: 15 amino acids. The germline CDR1 and CDR2 sequences are GTSNPN and SVGIG (reference sequence). DNA of the CDR3: TGTGCCTGGAGTGTACTGGCTAGCGGGGTCCATGAGCAGTTCTTC. It yields the protein CAWSVLASGVHEQFF.

V usage is TRBV20-1 and J usage is TRBJ2-3; 13 nucleotides agree with TRBD2. The CDR3 has 14 residues. Germline V gene sequence: CDR1 DFQATT, CDR2 SNEGSKA (reference sequence). The trim removed 5 bases at V and 5 bases at J, leaving 4 bases unmatched. The CDR3 loop reads CSARTSGRRDTQYF. CDR3 coding DNA: TGCAGTGCTCGGACTAGCGGGAGACGAGATACGCAGTATTTT.

The chain has TRBV20-1 and TRBJ2-1; 10 positions match TRBD2. Germline CDR1 DFQATT, CDR2 SNEGSKA (reference sequence). The CDR3 runs 16 residues. Unmatched junction bases numbered 5, after V lost 3 bases and J lost 0 bases. The CDR3 region has the DNA TGCAGTGCTAGTTCTTTAGCGGGGGGCTCCTACAATGAGCAGTTCTTC. As protein: CSASSLAGGSYNEQFF.

The CDR3 DNA reads TGTGCCAGCAGTATGGGCCTCTATGTTGGCTACGAGCAGTACTTC. Translation: CASSMGLYVGYEQYF. The chain couples TRBV25-1 to TRBJ2-7; unclear D gene. The CDR3 has 15 amino acids. The V gene lost 5 bases and the J gene lost 3 bases, with 17 bases spanning the gap. Germline V gene sequence: CDR1 MGHDK, CDR2 SYGVNS.

The rearrangement joins TRBV25-1 to TRBJ2-5, with TRBD2 matching over 8 bases. The junction had 7 bases not matched to a gene; V was cut back by 2 bases and J by 5 bases. The germline V gene has CDR1 MGHDK and CDR2 SYGVNS. The CDR3 has 15 residues. Here the CDR3 DNA reads TGTGCCAGCAGTGAAGGGCCCGGGAGGGCCGAGACCCAGTACTTC. It is translated as CASSEGPGRAETQYF.

The chain has TRBV20-1 and TRBJ1-1; D not certain. Germline CDR1 is DFQATT and CDR2 is SNEGSKA (reference sequence). With 0 bases removed from V and 2 bases from J, the gap between germline ends came to 7 bases. This CDR3 is built from 13 residues. The CDR3 DNA follows: TGCAGTGCTAGAGATTGGAAAAACACTGAAGCTTTCTTT. Protein sequence: CSARDWKNTEAFF.

In its sample, this clonotype was seen a few times. The rearrangement links TRBV20-1 to TRBJ2-7; TRBD2 agrees at 12 bases. The germline CDR1 and CDR2 sequences are DFQATT and SNEGSKA (reference sequence). The CDR3 consists of 16 residues. J was trimmed by 4 bases and V by 2 bases; bases with no gene match: 9. The CDR3 region is CSARRSPSGRGYEQYF. CDR3 nucleotides: TGCAGTGCTAGACGCTCACCTAGCGGGAGGGGTTACGAGCAGTACTTC.

This clonotype came up many times. This sequence joins TRBV5-1 and TRBJ2-5; 11 positions match TRBD1. This CDR3 region has 16 residues. V shed 4 bases, J shed 3 bases, and the junction held 8 bases outside the gene matches. The germline V gene encodes CDR1 SGHRS and CDR2 YFSETQ. Here the CDR3 DNA reads TGCGCCAGCAGCCATGGACAGGGGGCGAGGGAAGAGACCCAGTACTTC. It specifies CASSHGQGAREETQYF.